Shown below are 23 T cell receptor beta chains from a single sample sequenced in a study of T cells in localized non-small cell lung cancer. This table comes from immunoSEQ multiplex PCR, and its TCRdb copy is limited to in-frame clones, with some not included. In the table there are some 130,000 clones, 80% to 90% of which are singletons. The material sequenced was peripheral blood, taken before any cancer treatment. The receptors here all came from a female donor aged 60 or older with stage I lung adenocarcinoma.

The rearrangement joins TRBV6-5 to TRBJ1-2; 8 bases fit TRBD1. The germline CDR1 and CDR2 sequences are MNHEY and SVGAGI. CDR3 length: 15 residues. The V segment lost 6 bases and the J segment 3 bases; nucleotides outside the gene matches: 9. Written as DNA, the CDR3 is TGTGCCAGCAGCCCACACAGGGGGGGAGACTATGGCTACACCTTC. As protein: CASSPHRGGDYGYTF.

The gene calls are TRBV2 and TRBJ1-5; TRBD1 matches at 9 bases. Germline V lookup: CDR1 SNHLY, CDR2 FYNNEI. The length of the CDR3 is 15 residues. V shed 6 bases, J shed 7 bases, and the junction held 10 bases outside the gene matches. CDR3 region: CASSATGGLGQPQHF. The CDR3 nucleotides read TGTGCCAGCAGCGCAACAGGGGGCCTCGGGCAGCCCCAGCATTTT.

V usage is TRBV9 and J usage is TRBJ1-2; no clear D. Germline V gene lookup returns CDR1 SGDLS and CDR2 YYNGEE. Trimming pared 3 bases from V and 8 bases from J, leaving 17 bases between. There are 14 residues in the CDR3. CDR3 amino acids: CASSGDLPGNGYTF. CDR3 DNA: TGTGCCAGCAGCGGCGACCTCCCCGGGAACGGCTACACCTTC.

The J gene is TRBJ2-5, the V gene TRBV6-1; the match to TRBD1 covers 9 bases. Germline CDR1 and CDR2: MNHNS and SASEGT. The CDR3 runs to 18 residues. The ends lost 3 bases at V and 1 base at J; junction bases unmatched: 12. The CDR3 protein is CASSEGTGSGRFQETQYF. The CDR3 nucleotides are TGTGCCAGCAGTGAGGGGACAGGGTCGGGGCGATTCCAAGAGACCCAGTACTTC.

The V call is TRBV7-9, the J call TRBJ2-2; 12 bases agree with TRBD2. Germline trimming cut 5 bases from V and 5 bases from J; bases unmatched to any gene: 6. The CDR3 consists of 16 residues. Germline CDR1 SEHNR, CDR2 FQNEAQ (reference sequence). In nucleotides, the CDR3 is TGTGCCAGCAGCCCAGCTGGACTAGCGGGAACCGGGGAGCTGTTTTTT. It is translated as CASSPAGLAGTGELFF.

Here the CDR3 DNA reads TGTGCCAGCAGCTTCGGAGCGAATTACCAAGACAGAGCCAAAAACATTCAGTACTTC. Its protein product is CASSFGANYQDRAKNIQYF. The V call is TRBV11-2, the J call TRBJ2-4; weak D call: TRBD1 (5 bases). Germline V gene lookup returns CDR1 SGHAT and CDR2 FQNNGV. Trimming took 3 bases from V and 0 from J, leaving 21 bases between them. This CDR3 region has 19 residues.

This sequence joins TRBV15 and TRBJ2-2; tentatively, D is TRBD2 (5 bases). The germline V and J ends were trimmed by 1 base and 6 bases, with 15 bases remaining between them. This CDR3 is built from 16 residues. From germline, CDR1 is LNHNV and CDR2 YYDKDF (reference sequence). The CDR3: CATSRGQLVNAGELFF. CDR3 coding DNA: TGTGCCACCAGCAGAGGTCAACTAGTTAATGCCGGGGAGCTGTTTTTT. Full variable domain (remainder filled in from reference TRBV15 and TRBJ2-2): DAMVIQNPRYQVTQFGKPVTLSCSQTLNHNVMYWYQQKSSQAPKLLFHYYDKDFNNEADTPDNFQSRRPNTSFCFLDIRSPGLGDTAMYLCATSRGQLVNAGELFFGEGSRLTVL.

The chain combines TRBV7-9 with TRBJ1-3, with D possibly being TRBD1 (6 bases). Germline V CDR1 and CDR2: SEHNR, FQNEAQ (reference sequence). With 5 bases removed from V and 2 bases from J, the gap between germline ends came to 16 bases. CDR3 length: 16 residues. CDR3 loop: CASSPVDRMPGNTIYF. In DNA form, the CDR3 reads TGTGCCAGCAGCCCAGTCGACAGGATGCCTGGAAACACCATATATTTT.

The V call is TRBV5-6, the J call TRBJ1-2, with D possibly matching TRBD1 (6 bases). With 1 base removed from V and 8 bases from J, the gap between germline ends came to 9 bases. The germline V gene encodes CDR1 SGHDT and CDR2 YYEEEE. The CDR3 contains 12 residues. CDR3 sequence: CASSLRQEGYTF. The CDR3 DNA reads as TGTGCCAGCAGCTTGAGACAGGAGGGCTACACCTTC.

This chain joins TRBV4-1 and TRBJ2-3; 9 bases map to TRBD2. The germline CDR1 and CDR2 sequences are MGHRA and YSYEKL. The CDR3 runs to 18 residues. V was pared by 1 base and J by 0 bases, with 8 bases of the junction left unmatched. CDR3 DNA sequence: TGCGCCAGCAGCCAAGGGGTAGCGGGAGTAGGTAGCACAGATACGCAGTATTTT. It is translated as CASSQGVAGVGSTDTQYF.

This clone showed up just once. The V call is TRBV5-1, the J call TRBJ1-5; TRBD1 might be the D (5 bases). Per germline, CDR1 SGHRS and CDR2 YFSETQ. The CDR3 has 14 residues. V was clipped by 4 bases and J by 4 bases, with 12 bases between them. CDR3: CASSAGTANQPQHF. CDR3 DNA: TGCGCCAGCAGCGCCGGGACGGCGAATCAGCCCCAGCATTTT. Combining the CDR3 with reference TRBV5-1 and TRBJ1-5 gives the whole variable domain KAGVTQTPRYLIKTRGQQVTLSCSPISGHRSVSWYQQTPGQGLQFLFEYFSETQRNKGNFPGRFSGRQFSNSRSEMNVSTLELGDSALYLCASSAGTANQPQHFGDGTRLSIL.

The rearrangement uses TRBV27 and TRBJ2-5; 7 bases match TRBD1. CDR1 MNHEY and CDR2 SMNVEV come from the germline V gene (reference sequence). Trimming cost V 6 bases and J 4 bases; bases outside gene matches: 8. CDR3 size: 14 residues. The CDR3 bases are TGTGCCAGCAGCCCGTTAGGGGGCACAGAGACCCAGTACTTC. Protein product: CASSPLGGTETQYF.

The chain has TRBV11-1 and TRBJ2-7; 8 nucleotides line up with TRBD1. J gave up 3 bases and V 4 bases, and 5 bases lay outside the gene matches. The CDR3 extends over 14 amino acids. The germline CDR1 and CDR2 sequences are SGHAT and FQDESV (reference sequence). The CDR3 bases are TGTGCCAGCAGCTCATTGACAGGGGTCTACGAGCAGTACTTC. Protein product: CASSSLTGVYEQYF.

V gene TRBV28 combines with J gene TRBJ1-5; the D gene is possibly TRBD1 (5 bases). Germline lookup yields CDR1 MDHEN and CDR2 SYDVKM. This CDR3 spans 14 amino acids. V gave up 5 bases and J gave up 7 bases, with 15 bases separating them. Here the CDR3 reads CASSLEGLAQPQHF. The CDR3, as DNA: TGTGCCAGCAGTCTTGAGGGACTGGCCCAGCCCCAGCATTTT. Using reference TRBV28 and TRBJ1-5 for the parts outside the CDR3, the full variable domain is DVKVTQSSRYLVKRTGEKVFLECVQDMDHENMFWYRQDPGLGLRLIYFSYDVKMKEKGDIPEGYSVSREKKERFSLILESASTNQTSMYLCASSLEGLAQPQHFGDGTRLSIL.

The rearrangement uses TRBV5-4 and TRBJ1-1; a weak D match, TRBD1 (5 bases). V was clipped by 1 base and J by 2 bases, with 12 bases between them. The CDR3 contains 15 residues. Germline-derived CDR1 and CDR2 are SGHNT and YYREEE (reference sequence). The DNA for the CDR3 is TGTGCCAGCAGCTTGACTAAGACAGCTAACACTGAAGCTTTCTTT. Amino acids: CASSLTKTANTEAFF.

The chain carries TRBV2 and TRBJ1-1; 11 bases line up with TRBD1. The length of the CDR3 is 13 residues. J was trimmed by 8 bases and V by 6 bases; bases with no gene match: 5. The germline gives CDR1 SNHLY, CDR2 FYNNEI. The CDR3 sequence: CASRRTGGLEAFF. The CDR3 DNA reads as TGTGCCAGCAGAAGGACAGGGGGCCTAGAAGCTTTCTTT.

The V and J genes are TRBV28 and TRBJ2-7, with a tentative D call TRBD1 (6 bases). Germline assignment: CDR1 MDHEN and CDR2 SYDVKM. The CDR3 loop spans 14 amino acids. Trimming shortened V by 2 bases and J by 0 bases, and 8 bases separated the two germline ends. CDR3 residues: CASSLRGHSYEQYF. CDR3 in DNA: TGTGCCAGCAGTTTACGGGGACACTCCTACGAGCAGTACTTC. Full variable domain (missing parts from reference TRBV28 and TRBJ2-7): DVKVTQSSRYLVKRTGEKVFLECVQDMDHENMFWYRQDPGLGLRLIYFSYDVKMKEKGDIPEGYSVSREKKERFSLILESASTNQTSMYLCASSLRGHSYEQYFGPGTRLTVT.

V usage is TRBV11-2 and J usage is TRBJ2-1, with D unresolved. Trimming pared 4 bases from V and 2 bases from J, leaving 9 bases between. Germline assignment: CDR1 SGHAT and CDR2 FQNNGV. The CDR3 has 14 amino acids. The CDR3, as DNA: TGTGCCAGCAGCTCGCTAAACCCCTACAATGAGCAGTTCTTC. Protein: CASSSLNPYNEQFF.

This clone occurred once. The chain has TRBV15 and TRBJ2-4; D is unresolved. Germline V CDR1 and CDR2: LNHNV, YYDKDF (reference sequence). The CDR3 consists of 13 residues. V was pared by 5 bases and J by 6 bases, with 11 bases between. The CDR3 bases are TGTGCCACCAGCGGGATAGGGATAAACATTCAGTACTTC. Protein sequence: CATSGIGINIQYF.

The chain links TRBV7-8 to TRBJ2-7; no definite D call. The CDR3 has 15 amino acids. In germline, CDR1 is SGHVS, CDR2 FQNEAQ. Trimming removed 6 bases from V and 9 bases from J, with 24 bases in between. The chain's CDR3 is CASSLRRVDSFGQYF. In DNA, the CDR3 is TGTGCCAGCAGTCTTCGTCGGGTAGATTCTTTCGGGCAGTACTTC. The whole variable domain, remainder taken from reference TRBV7-8 and TRBJ2-7, is GAGVSQSPRYKVAKRGQDVALRCDPISGHVSLFWYQQALGQGPEFLTYFQNEAQLDKSGLPSDRFFAERPEGSVSTLKIQRTQQEDSAVYLCASSLRRVDSFGQYFGPGTRLTVT.

A word on this clone: An end of the junction differs from the germline gene, which may be a read error. Other nucleotide sequences from this sample produce the same CDR3. This chain connects TRBV6-4 to TRBJ1-1, with D perhaps TRBD1 (5 bases). Germline-derived CDR1 and CDR2 are MRHNA and SNTAGT. This CDR3 region has 13 residues. The CDR3 region is CASRKTEDTEAFF. CDR3 nucleotide sequence: TGTGCCAGCAGAAAGACAGAAGACACTGAAGCTTTTTTT.

For the CDR3, the DNA is TGTGCCAGTGGATCTCCGGGAAACATTCAGTACTTC. Translated, it gives CASGSPGNIQYF. J is TRBJ2-4 and V is TRBV19, with unresolved D. The CDR3 runs to 12 residues. Trimming took off 8 bases at V and 6 bases at J, with 11 bases between the two ends. CDR1 and CDR2 (germline): LNHDA, SQIVND (reference sequence).

V usage is TRBV5-4 and J usage is TRBJ1-1; D unresolved. V was shortened by 3 bases and J by 2 bases, with 5 bases between the two germline ends. The CDR3 contains 12 residues. The germline gives CDR1 SGHNT, CDR2 YYREEE (reference sequence). CDR3 bases: TGTGCCAGCAGCTCGGCTAACACTGAAGCTTTCTTT. Translation gives CASSSANTEAFF.